This T cell receptor (beta chain) was profiled in a study of T cell responses to AZD1222 COVID-19 vaccine. Of note for this clone: Its antigen is as yet unknown.

TCRdb keeps only in-frame clones here, not all; method: immunoSEQ multiplex PCR. The table includes about 130,000 clones, about 90% detected once. There are 19 residues in the CDR3. Looked up from germline, CDR1 is SGHRS and CDR2 is YFSETQ. V dropped 4 bases and J dropped 7; count of bases not matched to a gene: 17. Study-level results: Spike-specific TCR breadth and depth went up after people got two AZD1222 doses. At 160-218 and 743-854, vaccine-associated CD4 TCRs were dominant, and they spanned spike. Donors skewed white British and female; clonal diversity was possibly underestimated.

The TCR comes from an adult in good health. The specimen was peripheral blood, collected on day 0 of MenACWY control vaccination. This chain links TRBV5-1 with TRBJ1-4; TRBD1 matches at 12 bases. This chain's CDR3 is CASSPGTGGPRGASEKLFF. The CDR3 coding sequence is TGCGCCAGCAGCCCAGGGACAGGGGGCCCGAGGGGGGCGAGTGAAAAACTGTTTTTT. Looking up the rest from reference TRBV5-1 and TRBJ1-4 gives the full variable domain: KAGVTQTPRYLIKTRGQQVTLSCSPISGHRSVSWYQQTPGQGLQFLFEYFSETQRNKGNFPGRFSGRQFSNSRSEMNVSTLELGDSALYLCASSPGTGGPRGASEKLFFGSGTQLSVL.